The sequence of this T cell receptor beta chain was determined in a study of a mutant IDH1 vaccine in newly diagnosed glioma. The wider study: Scheduled for weeks 1, 3, 5, 7, 11, 15, 19 and 23, eight vaccinations were given to patients. Treated patients comprised about 62% males and approximately 38% females, mean age 40.4 years.

Libraries were prepared by immunoSEQ multiplex PCR; TCRdb keeps only in-frame clonotypes and omits some of them. The sample records about 42,000 clones, approximately 85% being singletons. Points on this clone: The antigen is undetermined.

Sample time point: week 5, during vaccination. Every vaccine dose comprised 300 ug of mutant IDH1 20-mer peptide plus topical imiquimod. Donors harbored newly found WHO grade 3 or 4 IDH1-mutant, ATRX-lost astrocytomas. J was trimmed by 8 bases and V by 4 bases; bases with no gene match: 9. The CDR3 is 15 amino acids. Germline V gene data show CDR1 as SGHNT and CDR2 as YYREEE (reference sequence). Sequences were derived from PBMCs, sampled from a glioma patient whose treatment included an IDH1 peptide vaccine. The TCR was taken from a man in his forties with glioma. The V gene is TRBV5-4, the J gene TRBJ2-3; 11 bases agree with TRBD2. CDR3 in DNA: TGTGCCAGCAGCCAAGGGACTAGCGGAGCACTTACGCAGTATTTT. It translates to CASSQGTSGALTQYF.